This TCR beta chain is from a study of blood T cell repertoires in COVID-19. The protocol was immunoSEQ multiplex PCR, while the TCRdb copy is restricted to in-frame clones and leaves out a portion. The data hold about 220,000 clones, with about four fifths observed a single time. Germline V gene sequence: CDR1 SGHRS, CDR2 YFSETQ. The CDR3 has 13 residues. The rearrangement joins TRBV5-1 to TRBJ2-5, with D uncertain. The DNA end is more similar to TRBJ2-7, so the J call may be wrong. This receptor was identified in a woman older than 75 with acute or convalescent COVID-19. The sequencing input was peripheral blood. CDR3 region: CASTHDTHYEQYF. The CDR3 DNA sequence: TGCGCCAGCACCCACGATACCCACTACGAGCAGTACTTC.